This T cell receptor beta chain comes out of a study of cytomegalovirus exposure and HLA in healthy donors. This CDR3 contains 12 residues. Trimming took 6 bases from V and 2 from J, leaving 10 bases between them. The germline V gene has CDR1 SQVTM and CDR2 ANQGSEA. 60 Vbeta and 13 Jbeta primers were used in PCR. TCRdb's copy holds only in-frame clones and misses some; the assay was immunoSEQ multiplex PCR. The sample comprises around 150,000 clones, about two thirds of which are singletons, and approximately 4% rests with the top ten. In this sample, this clone turned up a few times. Antigen: not known. Study-level findings and limits: A later look showed TCR association rates differing by HLA locus, highest for DRB1 and lowest for HLA-C. A list of about 160 TCR beta chains associated with cytomegalovirus was given.

The chain is built from TRBV29-1 and TRBJ1-2; perhaps TRBD1 as D (6 bases). The receptor comes from a man aged 45-60 years in good health and CMV-seropositive. The specimen was PBMCs. The CDR3 nucleotides read TGCAGCGTGGGGGACAAGAACTATGGCTACACCTTC. Translation gives CSVGDKNYGYTF.